These 22 T cell receptor beta chains originate from one sample sequenced in a study of cytomegalovirus exposure and HLA in healthy donors. With 60 Vbeta and 13 Jbeta primers, the PCR was carried out. The method was immunoSEQ multiplex PCR; TCRdb's version includes in-frame clones alone and lacks a portion of them. In the table there are around 100,000 clones, approximately 73% of which are singletons. Sequenced: PBMCs. All receptors derive from a young woman in good health and CMV-seropositive.

This clone was seen a handful of times. The J gene is TRBJ2-7, the V gene TRBV9; maybe TRBD2 (5 bases). The CDR3 has 13 amino acids. The germline V gene has CDR1 SGDLS and CDR2 YYNGEE. The ends were cut back, 7 bases at V and 3 bases at J, with 14 bases in the middle. CDR3 sequence: CASGPGRLYEQYF. DNA for the CDR3: TGTGCCAGCGGCCCGGGGAGACTCTACGAGCAGTACTTC.

The gene calls are TRBV5-1 and TRBJ2-1; TRBD1 matches 10 bases. V was pared by 4 bases and J by 4 bases, with 5 bases of the junction left unmatched. The CDR3 is 15 amino acids. Germline values: CDR1 SGHRS, CDR2 YFSETQ. CDR3 coding DNA: TGCGCCAGCAGCACGACAGGGGGCGGTTACAATGAGCAGTTCTTC. Amino acids: CASSTTGGGYNEQFF.

V is TRBV18 and J is TRBJ1-5; no reliable D call. Germline V lookup: CDR1 KGHSH, CDR2 LQKENI. Trimming took off 3 bases at V and 9 bases at J, with 9 bases between the two ends. The CDR3 sequence is 12 residues long. CDR3 bases: TGTGCCAGCTCACCCGAGGTCGGGCCCCAGCATTTT. As protein: CASSPEVGPQHF. Based on the CDR3 plus reference TRBV18 and TRBJ1-5, the full variable domain is NAGVMQNPRHLVRRRGQEARLRCSPMKGHSHVYWYRQLPEEGLKFMVYLQKENIIDESGMPKERFSAEFPKEGPSILRIQQVVRGDSAAYFCASSPEVGPQHFGDGTRLSIL.

The V call is TRBV7-9, the J call TRBJ2-7; no reliable D call. Germline V gives CDR1 SEHNR, CDR2 FQNEAQ (reference sequence). CDR3 size: 12 residues. V was clipped by 1 base and J by 6 bases, with 7 bases between them. The CDR3 DNA follows: TGTGCCAGCAGCTTAGAAGTGCGCGAGCAGTACTTC. Protein: CASSLEVREQYF.

This sequence joins TRBV27 and TRBJ2-7; D might be TRBD2 (5 bases). The V gene's germline CDR1 is MNHEY and CDR2 SMNVEV (reference sequence). The CDR3 runs 11 residues. Trimming cost V 5 bases and J 9 bases, with 11 bases left between them. The CDR3 DNA is TGTGCCAGCAGTCCCCTTCGGGGGCAGTACTTC. The encoded protein is CASSPLRGQYF.

The chain links TRBV27 to TRBJ2-1, with D possibly matching TRBD2 (5 bases). There are 15 residues in the CDR3. V was clipped by 6 bases and J by 0 bases, with 12 bases between them. CDR1 and CDR2 from the germline V gene are MNHEY and SMNVEV (reference sequence). The CDR3 sequence: CASRHGESSYNEQFF. The DNA of the CDR3 is TGTGCCAGCAGACATGGGGAGAGCTCCTACAATGAGCAGTTCTTC.

CDR3 loop: CASTRTGRQPQHF. In DNA form, the CDR3 reads TGCGCCAGCACTCGGACAGGACGTCAGCCCCAGCATTTT. The chain links TRBV10-2 to TRBJ1-5; TRBD1 matches at 7 bases. With 7 bases clipped from V and 6 bases from J, the junction kept 6 bases outside the gene matches. CDR1 WSHSY and CDR2 SAAADI come from the germline V gene. The CDR3 contains 13 residues.

The genes are TRBV5-4 and TRBJ2-5; D call uncertain. V was clipped by 0 bases and J by 2 bases, with 8 bases between them. The CDR3 loop spans 14 amino acids. Per the germline V gene, CDR1 is SGHNT and CDR2 is YYREEE (reference sequence). CDR3 DNA: TGTGCCAGCAGCTTGGCGGTAGCACAAGAGACCCAGTACTTC. It specifies CASSLAVAQETQYF.

The DNA for the CDR3 is TGTGCCAGTAGTAACCCTACCGCAGGAATCGCTGAAGCTTTCTTT. This sequence encodes CASSNPTAGIAEAFF. The V call is TRBV19, the J call TRBJ1-1; no definite D call. The V gene lost 4 bases and the J gene lost 6 bases, with 18 bases spanning the gap. The CDR3 length is 15 residues. From germline, CDR1 is LNHDA and CDR2 SQIVND (reference sequence).

The chain recombines TRBV19 with TRBJ1-5, with D maybe TRBD1 (5 bases). V was shortened by 8 bases and J by 1 base, with 15 bases between the two germline ends. The CDR3 covers 15 residues. Germline V CDR1 and CDR2: LNHDA, SQIVND (reference sequence). This chain's CDR3 is CASSWGVMSNQPQHF. CDR3 bases: TGTGCCAGTTCTTGGGGGGTAATGAGCAATCAGCCCCAGCATTTT. The whole variable domain, filled in from reference TRBV19 and TRBJ1-5, reads DGGITQSPKYLFRKEGQNVTLSCEQNLNHDAMYWYRQDPGQGLRLIYYSQIVNDFQKGDIAEGYSVSREKKESFPLTVTSAQKNPTAFYLCASSWGVMSNQPQHFGDGTRLSIL.

The V and J genes are TRBV15 and TRBJ2-1; no clear D gene. The length of the CDR3 is 12 residues. Per the germline V gene, CDR1 is LNHNV and CDR2 is YYDKDF (reference sequence). V dropped 6 bases and J dropped 2 bases, with 5 bases sitting between them. The CDR3 DNA reads TGTGCCACCAGTTACACCTACAATGAGCAGTTCTTC. It translates to CATSYTYNEQFF.

V usage is TRBV18 and J usage is TRBJ2-1, with 12 nucleotides matching TRBD2. V lost 2 bases to trimming and J lost 6 bases; unmatched junction nucleotides: 5. Germline CDR1 reads KGHSH; CDR2 reads LQKENI. The CDR3 contains 16 residues. In nucleotides, the CDR3 is TGTGCCAGCTCACCAGCTAGCGGGGGGGCGTTCAATGAGCAGTTCTTC. This codes for CASSPASGGAFNEQFF. Full variable domain (outside the CDR3, taken from reference TRBV18 and TRBJ2-1): NAGVMQNPRHLVRRRGQEARLRCSPMKGHSHVYWYRQLPEEGLKFMVYLQKENIIDESGMPKERFSAEFPKEGPSILRIQQVVRGDSAAYFCASSPASGGAFNEQFFGPGTRLTVL.

The J gene is TRBJ1-3, the V gene TRBV5-1, with 12 bases fitting TRBD1. CDR1 and CDR2 (germline): SGHRS, YFSETQ. V gave up 0 bases and J gave up 0 bases; unmatched junction bases: 4. The CDR3 has 18 amino acids. CDR3 in amino acids: CASSLGDRGPVSGNTIYF. The DNA for the CDR3 is TGCGCCAGCAGCTTGGGGGACAGGGGGCCCGTCTCTGGAAACACCATATATTTT.

This sequence joins TRBV12-5 and TRBJ2-7; 8 bases agree with TRBD2. Per germline, CDR1 LGHNT and CDR2 FRNRAP. The length of the CDR3 is 16 residues. J lost 4 bases, V lost 4 bases, and 12 bases had no gene match. The CDR3 here is CASGSPGRLATYEQYF. The CDR3 nucleotides are TGTGCTAGTGGTTCCCCTGGGAGACTAGCGACTTACGAGCAGTACTTC.

On this clone: Germline is not matched at one junction end, which may reflect a read error. This chain connects TRBV29-1 to TRBJ1-2; D uncertain. This CDR3 has 14 amino acids. Germline lookup yields CDR1 SQVTM and CDR2 ANQGSEA. The CDR3 nucleotides are TGCAGCGTTGTCGTCCCTGAGAAGCACTATGGCTACGCCTTC. It encodes CSVVVPEKHYGYAF.

The rearrangement links TRBV6-4 to TRBJ2-5, with a possible D match to TRBD1 (5 bases). Near its end, the DNA agrees better with TRBJ2-7, so the J call may be wrong. The length of the CDR3 is 14 residues. The germline gives CDR1 MRHNA, CDR2 SNTAGT. The CDR3 is CASSVKGKGYEQYF. Here the CDR3 DNA reads TGTGCCAGCAGCGTGAAGGGCAAGGGGTACGAGCAGTACTTC.

This clone has a single count. The chain joins TRBV2 to TRBJ1-1; 11 bases line up with TRBD1. The CDR3 runs to 13 residues. Germline V gene data show CDR1 as SNHLY and CDR2 as FYNNEI. V dropped 5 bases and J dropped 9; count of bases not matched to a gene: 5. CDR3 residues: CASSYRTGGQAFF. CDR3 in DNA: TGTGCCAGCAGTTACAGGACAGGGGGCCAAGCTTTCTTT.

This rearrangement joins TRBV6-5 to TRBJ1-1; perhaps TRBD1 as D (6 bases). Trimming removed 0 bases from V and 3 bases from J, with 8 bases in between. CDR1 is MNHEY, CDR2 SVGAGI, per germline. This CDR3 region has 14 residues. DNA for the CDR3: TGTGCCAGCAGTTACTCGGCAGGGGACACTGAAGCTTTCTTT. Protein: CASSYSAGDTEAFF.

The sample holds one count of this clone. At one of its ends the junction is not consistent with the germline gene, which may arise from a read error. This chain joins TRBV7-7 and TRBJ2-1; D gene unclear. CDR3 length: 13 residues. From germline, CDR1 is SSHAT and CDR2 FNYEAQ (reference sequence). The DNA of the CDR3 is TGTGCTAGCAGCTTAGGCCGGTACAATGAGCAGTTCTTC. Encoded protein: CASSLGRYNEQFF.

V and J are TRBV7-9 and TRBJ1-4; TRBD1 matches at 8 bases. CDR3 length: 15 residues. In germline, CDR1 is SEHNR, CDR2 FQNEAQ (reference sequence). The V gene end was trimmed by 1 base and the J gene end by 6 bases; junction bases not matched to a gene: 4. CDR3 region: CASSLGDRGDEKLFF. DNA for the CDR3: TGTGCCAGCAGCTTAGGAGACAGGGGAGATGAAAAACTGTTTTTT.

V and J are TRBV2 and TRBJ1-5, with D possibly TRBD1 on 6 matching bases. Germline-derived CDR1 and CDR2 are SNHLY and FYNNEI. Trimming took 6 bases from V and 10 from J, leaving 16 bases between them. CDR3 length: 13 residues. For the CDR3, the DNA is TGTGCCAGCAGCACTCTAGGGACATTTCCCCAGCATTTT. This gives the protein CASSTLGTFPQHF.

This chain uses TRBV19 with TRBJ1-1, with D perhaps TRBD1 (5 bases). Germline assignment: CDR1 LNHDA and CDR2 SQIVND (reference sequence). The CDR3 contains 14 residues. V was trimmed by 10 bases and J by 0 bases, leaving 15 bases between them. CDR3 sequence (DNA): TGTGCCACCAAGGAAGGGGAGGTGAACACTGAAGCTTTCTTT. It translates to CATKEGEVNTEAFF.